The entry below describes one T cell receptor beta chain. The protocol was immunoSEQ multiplex PCR, while the TCRdb copy is restricted to in-frame clones and leaves out a portion. The repertoire holds about 3,900 clones, with over 85% as singletons. These data originate in a study of somatic mutations in cytotoxic T cells in rheumatoid arthritis. Whole-study context: Patient blood (around 30 ml EDTA) was collected right after diagnosis, preceding any treatment.

CDR3 length: 14 residues. The germline V gene has CDR1 SGHRS and CDR2 YFSETQ. V was clipped by 0 bases and J by 8 bases, with 14 bases between them. This TCR was recovered from a woman aged 60 to 75 with rheumatoid arthritis. The material sequenced was CD8+ T cells sorted from blood. The rearrangement links TRBV5-1 to TRBJ1-1, with a possible D match to TRBD1 (5 bases). This chain's CDR3 is CASSLVQGKLEAFF. As DNA, the CDR3 is TGCGCCAGCAGCTTGGTGCAGGGTAAATTAGAAGCTTTCTTT.